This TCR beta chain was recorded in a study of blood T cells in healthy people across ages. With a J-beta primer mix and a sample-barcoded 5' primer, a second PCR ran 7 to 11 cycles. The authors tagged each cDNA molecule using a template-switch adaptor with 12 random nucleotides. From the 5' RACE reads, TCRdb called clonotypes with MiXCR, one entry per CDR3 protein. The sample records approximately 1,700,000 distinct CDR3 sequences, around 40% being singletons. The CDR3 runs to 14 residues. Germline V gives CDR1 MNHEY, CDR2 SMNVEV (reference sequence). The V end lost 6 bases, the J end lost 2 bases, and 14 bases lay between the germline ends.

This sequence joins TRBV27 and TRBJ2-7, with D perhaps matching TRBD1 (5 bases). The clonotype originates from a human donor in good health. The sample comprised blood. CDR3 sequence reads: CASSIRGLTYEQYF. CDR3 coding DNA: TGTGCCAGCAGCATAAGGGGCCTAACCTACGAGCAGTACTTC.